Detailed here is one T cell receptor (beta chain). This sample stems from a study of blood T cell repertoires in COVID-19. Study-wide context: Collection of acute and convalescent COVID-19 samples took place in the United States, Italy and Spain.

Original handling: From reference gene primer amplification, estimates of nucleated cell counts were derived. Using immunoSEQ multiplex PCR, the repertoire was profiled, and TCRdb retains in-frame clones only, with some absent. V and J calls and clone size follow that table, whereas D and trimming were derived from the DNA. The table shows 140,000 or so clones, with around 86% occurring only once. The specimen sequenced was peripheral blood. The origin of this receptor is a woman aged 80 or over with acute or convalescent COVID-19.

CDR3 coding DNA: TGCGCCAGCAGCCAATCGGTAGCGGATACGCAGTATTTT. Translating it yields CASSQSVADTQYF. The V and J genes are TRBV4-1 and TRBJ2-3; D might be TRBD2 (5 bases). V was clipped by 2 bases and J by 6 bases, with 9 bases between them. There are 13 residues in the CDR3. The germline gives CDR1 MGHRA, CDR2 YSYEKL.